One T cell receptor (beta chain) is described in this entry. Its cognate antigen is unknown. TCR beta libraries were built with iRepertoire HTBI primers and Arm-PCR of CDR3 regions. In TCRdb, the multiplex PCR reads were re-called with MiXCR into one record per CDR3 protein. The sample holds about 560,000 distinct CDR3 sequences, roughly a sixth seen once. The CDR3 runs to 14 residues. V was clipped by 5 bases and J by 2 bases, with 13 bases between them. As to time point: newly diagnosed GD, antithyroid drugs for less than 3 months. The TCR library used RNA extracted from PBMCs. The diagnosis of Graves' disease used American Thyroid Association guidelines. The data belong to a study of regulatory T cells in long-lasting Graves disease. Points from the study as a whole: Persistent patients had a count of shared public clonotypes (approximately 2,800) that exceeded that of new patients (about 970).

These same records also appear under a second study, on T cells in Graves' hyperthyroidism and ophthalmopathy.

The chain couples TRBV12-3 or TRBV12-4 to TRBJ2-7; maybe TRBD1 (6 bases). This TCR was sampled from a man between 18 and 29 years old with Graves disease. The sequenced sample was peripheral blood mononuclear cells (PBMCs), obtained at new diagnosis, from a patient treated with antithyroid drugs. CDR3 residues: CASSPTGWPYEQYF. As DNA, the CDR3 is TGTGCCAGCAGTCCCACAGGGTGGCCCTACGAGCAGTACTTC.